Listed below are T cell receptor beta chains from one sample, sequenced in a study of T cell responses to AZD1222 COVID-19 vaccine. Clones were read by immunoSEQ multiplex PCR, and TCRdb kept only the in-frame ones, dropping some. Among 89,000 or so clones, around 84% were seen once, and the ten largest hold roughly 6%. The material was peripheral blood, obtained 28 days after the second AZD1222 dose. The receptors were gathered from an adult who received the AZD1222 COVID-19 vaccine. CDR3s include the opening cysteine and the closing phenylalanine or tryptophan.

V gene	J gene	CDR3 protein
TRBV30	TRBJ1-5	CAWTPGTPDQPQHF
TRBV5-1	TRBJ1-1	CASSPGTHGVNAEAFF
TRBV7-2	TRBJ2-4	CASSYTGQGKNIQYF
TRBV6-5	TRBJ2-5	CASSYSGPRETQYF
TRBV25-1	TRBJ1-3	CASSAQGVSGNTIYF
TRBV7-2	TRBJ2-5	CASSLSGYQETQYF
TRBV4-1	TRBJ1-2	CASSQDPDRVGTYYGYTF
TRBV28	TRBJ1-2	CASEQQGTYGYTF
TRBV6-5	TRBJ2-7	CASSWDAYEQYF
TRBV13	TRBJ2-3	CASSLGGLIGPASTDTQYF
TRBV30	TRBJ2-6	CAWGWANVLTF
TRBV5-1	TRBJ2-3	CASRTTGGTDTQYF
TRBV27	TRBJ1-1	CASSLSGRGPNTEAFF
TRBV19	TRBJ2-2	CASSIDRGFGELFF
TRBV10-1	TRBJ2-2	CASSDPLGRGTGELFF
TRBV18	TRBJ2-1	CASSHRDRVYNEQFF
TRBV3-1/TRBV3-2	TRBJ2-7	CASSQEIYYEQYF
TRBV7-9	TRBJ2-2	CASSPRAGGNTGELFF
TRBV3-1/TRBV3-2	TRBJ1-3	CASSRDGASGNTIYF
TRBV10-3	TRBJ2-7	CAISRQGSYEQYF
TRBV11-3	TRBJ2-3	CASSLAPLHDTDTQYF
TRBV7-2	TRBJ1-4	CASSPPGRVNEKLFF
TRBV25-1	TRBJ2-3	CASKGSDTQYF
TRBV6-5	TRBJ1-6	CASWTGEDWSPLHF
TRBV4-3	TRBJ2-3	CASGTDTQYF
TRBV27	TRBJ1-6	CASTPQGPNNSPLHF
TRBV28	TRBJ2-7	CASSSTSSQYF
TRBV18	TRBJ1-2	CASSPPARYYGYTF
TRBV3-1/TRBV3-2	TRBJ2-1	CASSQEVGAPNEQFF
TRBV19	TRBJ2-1	CASTLGLAGGLGSYNEQFF
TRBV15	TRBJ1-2	CATGAGLDGYTF
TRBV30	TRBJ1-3	CAFPGLSGNTIYF
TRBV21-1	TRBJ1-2	CASSNLEGQSPAGYTF
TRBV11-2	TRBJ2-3	CASSLGNRGSDTQYF
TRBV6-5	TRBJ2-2	CASRISGVTGELFF
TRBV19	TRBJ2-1	CASQPSGHYNEQFF
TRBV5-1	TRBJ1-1	CASSLTLNTEAFF
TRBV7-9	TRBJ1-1	CASSLNTEAFF
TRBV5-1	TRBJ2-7	CASSLPSGGIRTEQYF
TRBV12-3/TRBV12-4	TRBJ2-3	CASRSSTDTQYF
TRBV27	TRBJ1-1	CASSLAPGREAFF
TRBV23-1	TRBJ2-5	CASSQPGLAGMREETQYF
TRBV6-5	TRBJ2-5	CASSLTGGQETQYF
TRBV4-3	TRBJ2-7	CASSPRERNSYEQYF
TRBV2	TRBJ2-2	CASRGRTSGVGELFF
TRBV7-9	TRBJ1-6	CASSPGTELSPLHF
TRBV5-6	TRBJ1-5	CASSFRGVSSQPQHF
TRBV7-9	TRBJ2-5	CASSLVAEETQYF
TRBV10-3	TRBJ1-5	CAISESQGQPQHF
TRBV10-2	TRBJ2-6	CASMGSGANVLTF
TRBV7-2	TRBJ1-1	CASSSNREAAFF
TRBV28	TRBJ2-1	CASSYPGRTYNEQFF